Listed below are T cell receptor beta chains from one sample, sequenced in a study of CD8+CD57+ T cells in acquired aplastic anemia. TCRdb independently ran MiXCR on the reads; one entry per CDR3 protein. The sample records roughly 64,000 distinct CDR3 sequences, about 56% being singletons. Specimen: sorted CD4+, CD8+, or CD8+CD57+ T cells (not recorded which) from PBMCs. The receptor set was obtained from a human donor in good health, serving as a control. The conserved cysteine and the conserved F or W are not part of the CDR3 here. A D gene is named only where the DNA matches it firmly.

TRBV2	NA	TRBJ2-1	ASRGQEQF
TRBV2	TRBD2	TRBJ2-1	ASSAVGLAGDNEQF
TRBV10-3	TRBD1	TRBJ2-7	AIVMDRGSEQY
TRBV19	NA	TRBJ2-1	ASSPPVDNEQF
TRBV24-1	TRBD2	TRBJ2-3	ATSDPGLAGVTDTQY
TRBV19	TRBD1	TRBJ1-5	ASSWRQGGNQPQH
TRBV6-1	NA	TRBJ1-6	ASSARGGSYNSPLH
TRBV10-1	TRBD2	TRBJ2-7	ASSQGGLAFHEQY
TRBV20-1	NA	TRBJ1-5	SARDTGRANQPQH
TRBV5-1	NA	TRBJ2-5	ASSLGGDRQETQY
TRBV2	TRBD2	TRBJ2-7	ASRDGLATDEQY
TRBV2	NA	TRBJ2-7	ASTSQTQY
TRBV25-1	TRBD1	TRBJ1-6	ASSSPGSGDRGPPASYNSPLH
TRBV6-5	NA	TRBJ1-1	ASSYSRQPNTEAF
TRBV19	NA	TRBJ1-3	ASMQERD
TRBV20-1	NA	TRBJ1-1	SAEENTEAF
TRBV7-9	NA	TRBJ2-7	ASSLGVGGGGEQY
TRBV9	NA	TRBJ1-6	ASRRAHHGARNSPLH
TRBV7-2	TRBD2	TRBJ2-7	ASSLAPSGSYEQY
TRBV9	NA	TRBJ2-7	ASETDTYEQY
TRBV29-1	NA	TRBJ1-2	SVEAGLSSGYGYT
TRBV20-1	TRBD2	TRBJ2-7	SASRTSGRVYEQY
TRBV25-1	NA	TRBJ2-5	ATTDPPETQY